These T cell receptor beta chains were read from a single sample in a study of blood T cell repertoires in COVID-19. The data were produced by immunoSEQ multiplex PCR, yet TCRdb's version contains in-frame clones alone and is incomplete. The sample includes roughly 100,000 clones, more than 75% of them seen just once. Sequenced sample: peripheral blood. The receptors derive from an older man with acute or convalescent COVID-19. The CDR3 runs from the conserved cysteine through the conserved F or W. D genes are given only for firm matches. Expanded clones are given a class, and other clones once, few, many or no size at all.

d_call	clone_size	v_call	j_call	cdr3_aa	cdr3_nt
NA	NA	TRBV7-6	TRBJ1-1	CASSPQGDNTEAFF	TGTGCCAGCAGCCCTCAAGGGGATAACACTGAAGCTTTCTTT
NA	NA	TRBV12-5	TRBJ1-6	CASGSIYNSPLHF	TGTGCTAGTGGTTCAATTTATAATTCACCCCTCCACTTT
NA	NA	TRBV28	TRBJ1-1	CASSERQDLNTEAFF	TGTGCCAGCAGTGAGCGACAGGATCTGAACACTGAAGCTTTCTTT
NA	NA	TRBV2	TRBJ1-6	CASSAQVANSYNSPLHF	TGTGCCAGCAGTGCCCAGGTTGCGAACTCCTATAATTCACCCCTCCACTTT
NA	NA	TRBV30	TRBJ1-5	CAWSGGQGSRQPQHF	TGTGCCTGGAGTGGGGGGCAGGGATCGCGTCAGCCCCAGCATTTT
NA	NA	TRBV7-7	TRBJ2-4	CASSLAGTGAIAKNIQYF	TGTGCTAGCAGCTTAGCGGGAACAGGGGCGATAGCCAAAAACATTCAGTACTTC
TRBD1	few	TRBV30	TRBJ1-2	CAWSRDSYGYTF	TGTGCCTGGAGTCGGGACAGCTATGGCTACACCTTC
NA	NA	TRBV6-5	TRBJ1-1	CASSSRGENTEAFF	TGTGCCAGCAGTTCCCGGGGAGAGAACACTGAAGCTTTCTTT
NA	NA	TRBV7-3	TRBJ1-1	CASSFQGNTEAFF	TGTGCCAGCAGCTTCCAGGGAAACACTGAAGCTTTCTTT
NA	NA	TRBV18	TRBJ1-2	CASSPYFAGTGDNYGYTF	TGTGCCAGCTCACCCTACTTCGCTGGTACAGGCGACAACTATGGCTACACCTTC
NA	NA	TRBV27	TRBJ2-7	CASSLSKGVEQYF	TGTGCCAGCAGTTTATCGAAAGGGGTCGAGCAGTACTTC
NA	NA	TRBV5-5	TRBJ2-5	CASSFDGGDQETQYF	TGTGCCAGCAGCTTCGATGGAGGGGACCAAGAGACCCAGTACTTC
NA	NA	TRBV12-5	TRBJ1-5	CASGLGTRGGNQPQHF	TGTGCTAGTGGTTTGGGAACCAGGGGAGGCAATCAGCCCCAGCATTTT
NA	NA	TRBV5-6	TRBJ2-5	CASSPRGLTETQYF	TGTGCCAGCAGCCCCAGGGGTTTAACGGAGACCCAGTACTTC
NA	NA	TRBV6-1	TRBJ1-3	CASSEAHRTVGNTIYF	TGTGCCAGCAGTGAAGCCCATCGGACAGTAGGAAACACCATATATTTT
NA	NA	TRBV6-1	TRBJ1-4	CASSEAGGWTANEKLFF	TGTGCCAGCAGTGAAGCAGGCGGGTGGACGGCTAATGAAAAACTGTTTTTT
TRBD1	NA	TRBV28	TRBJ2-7	CASSLRGTGRDYEQYF	TGTGCCAGCAGTTTACGGGGGACAGGGCGGGACTACGAGCAGTACTTC
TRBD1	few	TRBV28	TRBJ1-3	CASSTGGSSGNTIYF	TGTGCCAGCAGTACAGGGGGAAGCTCTGGAAACACCATATATTTT
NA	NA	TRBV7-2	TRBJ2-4	CASSLTTATKNIQYF	TGTGCCAGCAGCTTAACAACAGCTACCAAAAACATTCAGTACTTC
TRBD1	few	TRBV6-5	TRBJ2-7	CASRAPGTAYEQYF	TGTGCCAGCAGAGCACCCGGGACAGCGTACGAGCAGTACTTC
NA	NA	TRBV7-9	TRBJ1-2	CASSPWGGTYGYTF	TGTGCCAGCAGCCCATGGGGGGGCACCTATGGCTACACCTTC
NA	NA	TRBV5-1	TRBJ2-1	CASSLGQGHNEQFF	TGCGCCAGCAGCTTGGGTCAGGGCCACAATGAGCAGTTCTTC
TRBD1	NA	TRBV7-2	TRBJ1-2	CASSFRTGTNYGYTF	TGTGCCAGCAGCTTTAGGACAGGGACTAACTATGGCTACACCTTC
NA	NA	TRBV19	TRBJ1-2	CASSDRFSGYTF	TGTGCCAGTAGTGACAGATTTTCGGGCTACACCTTC
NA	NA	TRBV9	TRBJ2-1	CASSARGGRGDNEQFF	TGTGCCAGCAGCGCCCGGGGAGGGAGGGGGGACAATGAGCAGTTCTTC
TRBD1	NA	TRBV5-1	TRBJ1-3	CASSTTGAGNTIYF	TGCGCCAGCAGCACGACAGGGGCTGGAAACACCATATATTTT
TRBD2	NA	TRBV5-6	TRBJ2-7	CASSPKLAGVLHEQYF	TGTGCCAGCAGCCCGAAACTAGCGGGAGTGCTACACGAGCAGTACTTC
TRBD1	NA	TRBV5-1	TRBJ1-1	CASSLVGAGGTEAFF	TGCGCCAGCAGCTTGGTGGGCGCAGGGGGAACTGAAGCTTTCTTT
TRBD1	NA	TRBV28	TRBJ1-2	CASSYPPATGGYGYTF	TGTGCCAGCAGTTATCCCCCCGCGACAGGGGGCTATGGCTACACCTTC
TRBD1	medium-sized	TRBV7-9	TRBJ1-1	CASSKPGQMNTEAFF	TGTGCCAGCAGCAAACCGGGACAGATGAACACTGAAGCTTTCTTT
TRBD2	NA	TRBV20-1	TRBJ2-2	CSASPSGGGMNTGELFF	TGCAGTGCTAGTCCTAGCGGGGGGGGAATGAACACCGGGGAGCTGTTTTTT
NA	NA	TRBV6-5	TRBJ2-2	CASSYLTATGELFF	TGTGCCAGCAGTTATCTTACAGCTACCGGGGAGCTGTTTTTT
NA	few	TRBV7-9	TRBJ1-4	CASSSNRVDGEKLFF	TGTGCCAGCAGTTCCAACAGGGTGGATGGGGAAAAACTGTTTTTT
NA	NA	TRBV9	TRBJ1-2	CASRSGGPYGYTF	TGTGCCAGCCGATCGGGAGGGCCCTATGGCTACACCTTC
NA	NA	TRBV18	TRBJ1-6	CASSTEEVFQGGSPLHF	TGTGCCAGCTCAACCGAAGAAGTCTTCCAAGGAGGATCACCCCTCCACTTT
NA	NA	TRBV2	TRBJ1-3	CASSEMGAGGNTIYF	TGTGCCAGCAGTGAAATGGGGGCTGGAGGAAACACCATATATTTT
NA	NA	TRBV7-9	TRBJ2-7	CASSSSRTGSNEQYF	TGTGCCAGCAGCTCCAGCCGAACAGGGTCCAACGAGCAGTACTTC
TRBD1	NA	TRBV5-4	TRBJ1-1	CASSGTGGAAEAFF	TGTGCCAGCAGCGGTACAGGGGGCGCGGCTGAAGCTTTCTTT
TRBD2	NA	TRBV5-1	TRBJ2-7	CASRAGLAGGEQYF	TGCGCCAGCAGAGCAGGACTAGCGGGAGGCGAGCAGTACTTC
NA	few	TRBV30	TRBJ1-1	CAWARTGNTEAFF	TGTGCCTGGGCACGCACAGGGAACACTGAAGCTTTCTTT
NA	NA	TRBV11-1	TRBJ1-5	CASSLGLNQPQHF	TGTGCCAGCAGCTTAGGCCTAAATCAGCCCCAGCATTTT
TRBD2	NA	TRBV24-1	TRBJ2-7	CATSAASGSKYEQYF	TGTGCCACCAGTGCGGCCAGCGGGAGTAAATACGAGCAGTACTTC
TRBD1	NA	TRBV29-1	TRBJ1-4	CSVTRDRQDEKLFF	TGCAGCGTCACCCGGGACAGGCAAGATGAAAAACTGTTTTTT
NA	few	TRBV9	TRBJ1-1	CASSGGPNTEAFF	TGTGCCAGCAGCGGGGGCCCTAACACTGAAGCTTTCTTT
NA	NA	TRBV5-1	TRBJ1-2	CASSSGAGAQGGYTF	TGCGCCAGCAGCTCTGGGGCGGGGGCACAGGGTGGCTACACCTTC